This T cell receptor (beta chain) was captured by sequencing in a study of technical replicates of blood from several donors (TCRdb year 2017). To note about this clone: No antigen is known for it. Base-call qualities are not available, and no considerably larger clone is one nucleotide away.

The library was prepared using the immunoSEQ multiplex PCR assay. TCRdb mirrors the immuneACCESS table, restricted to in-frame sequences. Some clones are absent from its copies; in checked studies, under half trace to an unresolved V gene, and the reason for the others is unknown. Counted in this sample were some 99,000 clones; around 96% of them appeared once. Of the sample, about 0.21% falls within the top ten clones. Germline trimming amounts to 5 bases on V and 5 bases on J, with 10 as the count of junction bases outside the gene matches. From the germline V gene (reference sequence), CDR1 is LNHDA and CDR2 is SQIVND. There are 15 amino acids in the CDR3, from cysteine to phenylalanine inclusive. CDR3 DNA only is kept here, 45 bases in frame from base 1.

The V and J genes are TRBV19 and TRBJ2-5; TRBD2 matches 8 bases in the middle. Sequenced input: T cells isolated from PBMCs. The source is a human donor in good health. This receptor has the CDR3 CASSQRTSSTETQYF. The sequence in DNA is TGTGCCAGTAGTCAACGGACTAGCTCCACCGAGACCCAGTACTTC.